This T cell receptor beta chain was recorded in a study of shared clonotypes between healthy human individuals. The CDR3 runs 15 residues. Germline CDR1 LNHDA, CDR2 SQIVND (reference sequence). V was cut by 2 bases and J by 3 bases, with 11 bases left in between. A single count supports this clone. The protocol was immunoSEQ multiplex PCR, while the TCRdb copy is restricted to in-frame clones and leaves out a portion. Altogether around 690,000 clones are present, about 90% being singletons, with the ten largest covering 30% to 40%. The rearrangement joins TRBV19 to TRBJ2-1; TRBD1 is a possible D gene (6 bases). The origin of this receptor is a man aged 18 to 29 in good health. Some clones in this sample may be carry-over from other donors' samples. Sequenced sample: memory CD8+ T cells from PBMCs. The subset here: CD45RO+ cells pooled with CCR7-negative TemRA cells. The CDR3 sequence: CASSIIGGIYNEQFF. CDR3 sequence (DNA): TGTGCCAGTAGTATAATTGGGGGCATCTACAATGAGCAGTTCTTC.